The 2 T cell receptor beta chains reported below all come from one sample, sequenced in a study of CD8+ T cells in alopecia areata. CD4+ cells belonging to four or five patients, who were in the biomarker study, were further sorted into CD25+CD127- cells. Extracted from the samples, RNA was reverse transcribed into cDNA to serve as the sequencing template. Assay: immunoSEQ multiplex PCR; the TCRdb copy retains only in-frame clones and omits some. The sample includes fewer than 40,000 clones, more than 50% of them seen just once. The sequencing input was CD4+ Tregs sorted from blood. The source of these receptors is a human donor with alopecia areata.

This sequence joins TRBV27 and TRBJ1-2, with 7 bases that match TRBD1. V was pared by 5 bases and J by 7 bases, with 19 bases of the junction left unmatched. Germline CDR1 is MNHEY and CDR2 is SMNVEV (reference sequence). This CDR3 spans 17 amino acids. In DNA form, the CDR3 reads TGTGCCAGCAGTCCCCTACCACCATCGACAGGGAGAGGTGGCTACACCTTC. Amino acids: CASSPLPPSTGRGGYTF.

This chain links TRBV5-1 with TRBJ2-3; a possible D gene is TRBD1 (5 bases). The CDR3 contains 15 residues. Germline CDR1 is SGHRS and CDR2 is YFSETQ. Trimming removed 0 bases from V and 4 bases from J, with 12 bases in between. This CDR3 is CASSLGVGRPDTQYF. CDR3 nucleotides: TGCGCCAGCAGCTTGGGCGTGGGGCGCCCAGATACGCAGTATTTT.